The clone carrying this T cell receptor (beta chain) has only a few counts. The antigen is undetermined. TCRdb processed the reads anew with MiXCR; each CDR3 protein has one entry. The sample lists 900,000 to 950,000 distinct CDR3 sequences, approximately 33% occurring once. This sample is drawn from a study of T cell repertoires in cytomegalovirus infection. In the study overall: Public TCR beta signatures were indicative of both CMV infection and a matching HLA type.

This specimen was cultured CD8+ T cells from PBMCs, taken from culture after CMV antigen stimulation. The TCR comes from a human donor in good health (CMV status not recorded). Some clones in this sample may be carry-over from other donors' samples.

The CDR3 DNA reads TGTGCCAGCAGCTTACCCGGACAGGGCCGGCTATGGAAAGGCTACACCTTC. It translates to CASSLPGQGRLWKGYTF. The chain joins TRBV7-9 to TRBJ1-2; 8 bases map to TRBD1. V lost 2 bases to trimming and J lost 8 bases; unmatched junction nucleotides: 16. Germline V CDR1 and CDR2: SEHNR, FQNEAQ (reference sequence). The CDR3 covers 17 residues.